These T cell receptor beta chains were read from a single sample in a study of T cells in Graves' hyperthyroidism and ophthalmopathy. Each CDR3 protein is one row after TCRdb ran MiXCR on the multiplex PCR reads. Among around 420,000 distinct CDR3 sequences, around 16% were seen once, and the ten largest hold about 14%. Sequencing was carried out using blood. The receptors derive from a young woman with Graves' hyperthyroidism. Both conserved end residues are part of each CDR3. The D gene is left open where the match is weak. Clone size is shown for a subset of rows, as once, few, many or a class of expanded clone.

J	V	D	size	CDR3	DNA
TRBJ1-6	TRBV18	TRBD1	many	CASSLEQGDSPLHF	TGTGCCAGCTCACTAGAACAGGGGGATTCACCCCTCCACTTT
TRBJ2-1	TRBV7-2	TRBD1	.	CASSFDRGPYEQFF	TGTGCCAGCAGCTTTGACAGGGGTCCCTACGAGCAGTTCTTC
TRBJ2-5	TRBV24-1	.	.	CATSDGTLDPETQYF	TGTGCCACCAGTGATGGAACACTGGATCCGGAGACCCAGTACTTC
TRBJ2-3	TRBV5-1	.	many	CASSGGEGEDTQYF	TGCGCCAGCAGCGGGGGAGAGGGTGAAGATACGCAGTATTTT
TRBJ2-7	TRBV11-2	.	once	CASSLGVRLISYEQYF	TGTGCCAGCAGCTTAGGGGTGAGGCTTATCTCCTACGAGCAGTACTTC
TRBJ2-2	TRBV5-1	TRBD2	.	CASSPGQRENAGELFF	TGCGCCAGCAGCCCGGGGCAGCGGGAGAATGCCGGGGAGCTGTTTTTT
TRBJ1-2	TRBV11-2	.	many	CASSRGGDGYTF	TGTGCCAGCAGCCGGGGTGGGGACGGCTACACCTTC
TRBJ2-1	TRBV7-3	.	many	CASSLGASYNEQFF	TGTGCCAGCAGCTTAGGGGCCTCCTACAATGAGCAGTTCTTC
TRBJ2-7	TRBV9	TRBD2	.	CASSSGLVNPYEQYF	TGTGCCAGCAGCTCCGGACTAGTGAACCCCTACGAGCAGTACTTC
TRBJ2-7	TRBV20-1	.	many	CSARISGPLYEQYF	TGCAGTGCTAGGATTAGCGGTCCCTTATACGAGCAGTACTTC
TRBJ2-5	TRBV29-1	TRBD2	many	CSTYSGSGETQYF	TGCAGCACCTATAGCGGGAGTGGGGAGACCCAGTACTTC
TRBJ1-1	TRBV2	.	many	CASSEGGTNNEAFF	TGTGCCAGCAGTGAAGGAGGGACAAACAATGAAGCTTTCTTT
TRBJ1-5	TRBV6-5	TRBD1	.	CASSLGQGDVSNQPQHF	TGTGCCAGCAGCTTAGGACAGGGGGATGTCAGCAATCAGCCCCAGCATTTT
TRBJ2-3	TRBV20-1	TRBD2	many	CSAWTSGRTDTQYF	TGCAGTGCTTGGACTAGCGGAAGGACAGATACGCAGTATTTT
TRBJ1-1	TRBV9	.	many	CASSVDVRDTEAFF	TGTGCCAGCAGCGTAGACGTGAGGGACACTGAAGCTTTCTTT
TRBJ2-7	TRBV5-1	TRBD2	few	CASSPWEGHEQYF	TGCGCCAGCAGCCCTTGGGAGGGACACGAGCAGTACTTC
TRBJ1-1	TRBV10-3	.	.	CAIRNRDPDTEAFF	TGTGCCATCAGAAATAGGGACCCGGACACTGAAGCTTTCTTT
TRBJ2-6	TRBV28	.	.	CASSRVSGANVLTF	TGTGCCAGCAGTAGAGTCTCTGGGGCCAACGTCCTGACTTTC
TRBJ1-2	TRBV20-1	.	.	CSASPLAGIYGYTF	TGCAGTGCGAGTCCCCTGGCAGGAATCTATGGCTACACCTTC
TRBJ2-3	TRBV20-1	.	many	CSASASDRTDTQYF	TGCAGTGCTAGCGCTAGCGACCGCACAGATACGCAGTATTTT
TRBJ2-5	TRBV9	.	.	CASKGDEETQYF	TGTGCCAGCAAGGGGGACGAGGAGACCCAGTACTTC
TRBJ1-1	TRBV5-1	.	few	CASSARGAGTEAFF	TGCGCCAGCAGCGCCCGAGGGGCTGGCACTGAAGCTTTCTTT
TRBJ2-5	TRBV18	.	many	CASSPTRGPGRQETQYF	TGTGCCAGCTCTCCCACCCGGGGACCGGGCCGACAAGAGACCCAGTACTTC
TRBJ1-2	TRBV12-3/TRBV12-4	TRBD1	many	CASKKTGGEGYGYTF	TGTGCCAGCAAAAAGACAGGGGGCGAGGGCTATGGCTACACCTTC
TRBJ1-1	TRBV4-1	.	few	CASSPGVKSTEAFF	TGCGCCAGCAGCCCGGGGGTGAAGAGCACTGAAGCTTTCTTT
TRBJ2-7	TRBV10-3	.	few	CAISESVGEQYF	TGTGCCATCAGTGAGTCGGTGGGCGAGCAGTACTTC
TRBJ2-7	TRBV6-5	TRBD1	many	CASSYSAQGAYEQYF	TGTGCCAGCAGTTACTCTGCGCAGGGGGCCTACGAGCAGTACTTC
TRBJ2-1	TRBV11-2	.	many	CASSLAPRSSYNEQFF	TGTGCCAGCAGCTTAGCCCCTAGAAGCTCCTACAATGAGCAGTTCTTC
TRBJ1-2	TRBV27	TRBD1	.	CASSLLFTGGANYGYTF	TGTGCCAGCAGTTTGCTATTTACAGGGGGGGCTAACTATGGCTACACCTTC
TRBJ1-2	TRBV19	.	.	CASSIVPRTADRDGYTF	TGTGCCAGTAGTATAGTTCCGAGGACCGCAGATCGCGATGGCTACACCTTC
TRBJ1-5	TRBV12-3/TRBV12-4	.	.	CASSFGKNQSQHF	TGTGCCAGCAGTTTCGGAAAGAATCAGTCCCAGCATTTT
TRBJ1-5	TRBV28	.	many	CASSLISENGNQPQHF	TGTGCCAGCAGTTTAATCTCGGAGAACGGCAATCAGCCCCAGCATTTT
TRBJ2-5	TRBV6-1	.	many	CASRKLQGLGETQYF	TGTGCCAGCAGGAAGCTTCAGGGGCTGGGAGAGACCCAGTACTTC
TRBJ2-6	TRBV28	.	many	CASSILPGANVLTF	TGTGCCAGCAGTATCCTCCCTGGGGCCAACGTCCTGACTTTC
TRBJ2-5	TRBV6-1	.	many	CAIDPRVQETQYF	TGTGCCATTGACCCCCGGGTTCAAGAGACCCAGTACTTC
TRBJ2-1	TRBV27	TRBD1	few	CASSLRQGPNEQFF	TGTGCCAGCAGTCTCCGACAGGGCCCCAATGAGCAGTTCTTC
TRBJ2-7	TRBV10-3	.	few	CAISESGFEQYF	TGTGCCATCAGTGAGTCGGGCTTCGAGCAGTACTTC
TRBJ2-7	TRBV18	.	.	CASSPPKPTHEQYF	TGTGCCAGCTCACCACCAAAGCCGACCCACGAGCAGTACTTC
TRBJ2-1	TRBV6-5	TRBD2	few	CASSYSALAGNSVNEQFF	TGTGCCAGCAGTTACTCGGCGCTAGCGGGGAATTCGGTAAATGAGCAGTTCTTC
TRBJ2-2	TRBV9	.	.	CASSVIGTPNTGELFF	TGTGCCAGCAGCGTCATCGGGACCCCGAACACCGGGGAGCTGTTTTTT
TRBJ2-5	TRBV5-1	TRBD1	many	CASSLKGAETQYF	TGCGCCAGCAGCTTGAAGGGGGCAGAGACCCAGTACTTC
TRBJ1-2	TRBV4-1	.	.	CASSHRYGYTF	TGCGCCAGCAGCCATCGCTATGGCTACACCTTC
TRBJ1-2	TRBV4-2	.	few	CASSQDIGELYGYTF	TGTGCCAGCAGCCAAGACATAGGGGAACTCTATGGCTACACCTTC
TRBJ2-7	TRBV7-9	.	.	CASSLGAGFNEQYF	TGTGCCAGCAGCTTAGGGGCAGGGTTCAACGAGCAGTACTTC
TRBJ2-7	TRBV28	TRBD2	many	CASDGTSGRQIYEQYF	TGTGCCAGCGACGGGACTAGCGGGAGACAAATTTACGAGCAGTACTTC
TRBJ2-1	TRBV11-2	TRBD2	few	CASSLNSGGASNEQFF	TGTGCCAGCAGCTTGAATAGCGGGGGGGCCTCAAATGAGCAGTTCTTC
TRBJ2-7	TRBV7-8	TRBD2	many	CASSLALAESSYEQYF	TGTGCCAGCAGCTTAGCCCTAGCGGAGAGCTCCTACGAGCAGTACTTC
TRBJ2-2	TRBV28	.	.	CASRAPGSGLWGTGELFF	TGTGCCAGCAGAGCTCCAGGAAGTGGGCTTTGGGGCACCGGGGAGCTGTTTTTT
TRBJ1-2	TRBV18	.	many	CASSARFNYGYTF	TGTGCCAGCTCAGCCAGGTTTAACTATGGCTACACCTTC
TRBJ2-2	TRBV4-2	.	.	CASSQDGVVTGELFF	TGTGCCAGCAGCCAAGATGGAGTTGTCACCGGGGAGCTGTTTTTT
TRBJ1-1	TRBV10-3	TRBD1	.	CAISPATGVRNTEAFF	TGTGCCATCAGTCCCGCGACAGGGGTTCGGAACACTGAAGCTTTCTTT
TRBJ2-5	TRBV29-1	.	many	CSVPRLSGQYF	TGCAGCGTTCCCCGGTTAAGTGGTCAGTACTTC
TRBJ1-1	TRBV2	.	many	CASTENVWKVHPGTEAFF	TGTGCCAGCACAGAGAACGTATGGAAAGTTCATCCGGGCACTGAAGCTTTCTTT
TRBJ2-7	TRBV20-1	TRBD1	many	CSARGSWAGGFGEQYF	TGCAGTGCTAGGGGCTCTTGGGCAGGGGGCTTTGGGGAGCAGTACTTC
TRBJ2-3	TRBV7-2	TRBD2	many	CASTTRGGFSTDTQYF	TGTGCCAGCACCACTCGCGGGGGGTTTAGCACAGATACGCAGTATTTT
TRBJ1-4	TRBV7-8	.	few	CASSSPLGMGEKLFF	TGTGCCAGCAGCTCACCCCTGGGAATGGGGGAAAAACTGTTTTTT